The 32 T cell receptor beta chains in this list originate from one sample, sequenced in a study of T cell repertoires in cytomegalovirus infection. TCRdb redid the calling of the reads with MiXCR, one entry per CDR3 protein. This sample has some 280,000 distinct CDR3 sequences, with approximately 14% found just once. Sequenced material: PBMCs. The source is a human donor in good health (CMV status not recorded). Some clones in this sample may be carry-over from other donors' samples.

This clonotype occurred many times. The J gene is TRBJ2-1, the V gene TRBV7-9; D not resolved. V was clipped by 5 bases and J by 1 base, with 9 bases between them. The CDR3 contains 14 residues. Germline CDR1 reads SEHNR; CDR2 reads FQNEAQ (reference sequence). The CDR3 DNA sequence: TGTGCCAGCAGCCCTATCGCTTCCTACAATGAGCAGTTCTTC. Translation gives CASSPIASYNEQFF.

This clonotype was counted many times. The CDR3 protein is CASSYRDRPHEQYF. CDR3 in DNA: TGTGCCAGCAGCTACCGGGACAGGCCCCACGAGCAGTACTTC. This rearrangement joins TRBV7-2 to TRBJ2-7; 8 bases fit TRBD1. J lost 5 bases, V lost 4 bases, and 7 bases had no gene match. CDR3 length: 14 amino acids. Germline loops: CDR1 SGHTA, CDR2 FQGNSA. Full variable domain (rest looked up from reference TRBV7-2 and TRBJ2-7): GAGVSQSPSNKVTEKGKDVELRCDPISGHTALYWYRQSLGQGLEFLIYFQGNSAPDKSGLPSDRFSAERTGGSVSTLTIQRTQQEDSAVYLCASSYRDRPHEQYFGPGTRLTVT.

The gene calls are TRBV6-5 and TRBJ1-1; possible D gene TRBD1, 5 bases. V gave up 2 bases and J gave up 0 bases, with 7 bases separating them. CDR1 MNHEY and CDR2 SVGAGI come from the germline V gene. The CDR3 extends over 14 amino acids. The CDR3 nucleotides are TGTGCCAGCAGTTACGGGACCGTGAACACTGAAGCTTTCTTT. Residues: CASSYGTVNTEAFF.

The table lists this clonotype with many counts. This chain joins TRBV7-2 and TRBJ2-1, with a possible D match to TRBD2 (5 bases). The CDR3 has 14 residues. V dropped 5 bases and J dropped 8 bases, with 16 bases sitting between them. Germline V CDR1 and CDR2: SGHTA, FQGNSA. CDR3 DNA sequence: TGTGCCAGCAGCATCCGGACTGCCGGGGATGAGCAGTTCTTC. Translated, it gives CASSIRTAGDEQFF.

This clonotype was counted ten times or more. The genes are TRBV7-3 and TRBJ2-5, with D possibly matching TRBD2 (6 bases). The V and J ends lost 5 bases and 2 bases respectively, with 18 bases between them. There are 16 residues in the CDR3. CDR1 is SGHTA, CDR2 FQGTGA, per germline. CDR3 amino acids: CASSPGDKPLQETQYF. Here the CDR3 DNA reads TGTGCCAGCAGCCCGGGGGATAAGCCGCTACAAGAGACCCAGTACTTC.

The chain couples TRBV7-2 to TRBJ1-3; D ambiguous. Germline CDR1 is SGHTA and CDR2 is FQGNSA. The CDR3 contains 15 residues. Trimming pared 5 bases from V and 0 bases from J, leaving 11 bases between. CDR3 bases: TGTGCCAGCAGCCCCCAGGCTTTCTCTGGAAACACCATATATTTT. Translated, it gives CASSPQAFSGNTIYF.

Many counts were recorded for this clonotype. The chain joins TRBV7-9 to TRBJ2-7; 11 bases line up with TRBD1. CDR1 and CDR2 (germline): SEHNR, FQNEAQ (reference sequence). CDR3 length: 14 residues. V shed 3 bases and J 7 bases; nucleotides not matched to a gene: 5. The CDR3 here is CASSFGQGAGEQYF. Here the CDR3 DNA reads TGTGCCAGCAGCTTCGGACAGGGGGCAGGGGAGCAGTACTTC.

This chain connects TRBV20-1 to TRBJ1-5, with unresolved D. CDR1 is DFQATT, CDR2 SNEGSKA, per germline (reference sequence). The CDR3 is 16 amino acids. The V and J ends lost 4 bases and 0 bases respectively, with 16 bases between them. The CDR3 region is CSATLKGRNSNQPQHF. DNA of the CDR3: TGCAGTGCTACGTTAAAAGGCAGGAATAGCAATCAGCCCCAGCATTTT.

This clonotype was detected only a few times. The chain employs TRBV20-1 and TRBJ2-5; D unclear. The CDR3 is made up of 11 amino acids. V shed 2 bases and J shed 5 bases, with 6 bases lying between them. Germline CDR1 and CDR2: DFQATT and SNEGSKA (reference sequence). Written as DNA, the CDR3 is TGCAGTGCTAGACTAGGGGAGACCCAGTACTTC. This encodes CSARLGETQYF.

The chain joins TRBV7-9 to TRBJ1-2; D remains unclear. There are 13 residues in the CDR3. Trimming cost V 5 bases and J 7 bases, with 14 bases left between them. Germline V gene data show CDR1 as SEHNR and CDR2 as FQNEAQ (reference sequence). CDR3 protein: CASSPQVDRGYTF. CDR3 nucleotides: TGTGCCAGCAGCCCACAAGTTGACCGTGGCTACACCTTC.

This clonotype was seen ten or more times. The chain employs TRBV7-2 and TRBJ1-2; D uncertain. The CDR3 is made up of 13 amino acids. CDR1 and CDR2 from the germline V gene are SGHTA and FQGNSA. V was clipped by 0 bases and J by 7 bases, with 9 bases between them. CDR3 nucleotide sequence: TGTGCCAGCAGCTTAGCTCGGATTCGTGGCTACACCTTC. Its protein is CASSLARIRGYTF.

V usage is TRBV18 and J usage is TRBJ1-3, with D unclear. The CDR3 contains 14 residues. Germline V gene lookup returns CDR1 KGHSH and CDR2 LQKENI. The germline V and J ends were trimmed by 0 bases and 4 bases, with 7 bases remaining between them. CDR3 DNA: TGTGCCAGCTCACCACCGCCGTTCGGAAACACCATATATTTT. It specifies CASSPPPFGNTIYF.

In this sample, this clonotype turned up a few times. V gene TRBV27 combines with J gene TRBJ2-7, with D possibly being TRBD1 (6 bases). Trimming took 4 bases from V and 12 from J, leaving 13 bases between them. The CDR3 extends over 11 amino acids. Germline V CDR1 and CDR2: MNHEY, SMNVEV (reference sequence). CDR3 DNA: TGTGCCAGCAGTTCCACAGGGCACACGTACTTC. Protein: CASSSTGHTYF.

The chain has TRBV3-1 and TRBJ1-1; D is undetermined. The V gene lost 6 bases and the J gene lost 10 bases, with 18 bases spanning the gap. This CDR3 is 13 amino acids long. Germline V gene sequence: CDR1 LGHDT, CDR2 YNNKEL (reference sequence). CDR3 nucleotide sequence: TGTGCCAGCAGTAACATAGATAGGGCCACAGCTTTCTTT. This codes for CASSNIDRATAFF.

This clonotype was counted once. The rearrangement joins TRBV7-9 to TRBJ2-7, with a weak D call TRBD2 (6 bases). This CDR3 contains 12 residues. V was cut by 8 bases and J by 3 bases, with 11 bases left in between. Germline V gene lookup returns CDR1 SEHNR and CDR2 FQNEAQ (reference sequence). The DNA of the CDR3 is TGTGCCAGCGGGGGGTTGTTCTACGAGCAGTACTTC. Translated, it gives CASGGLFYEQYF.

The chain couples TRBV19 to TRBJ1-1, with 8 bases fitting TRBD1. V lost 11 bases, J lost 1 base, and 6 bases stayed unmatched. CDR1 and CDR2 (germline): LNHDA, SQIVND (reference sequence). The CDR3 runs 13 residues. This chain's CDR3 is CASRGRGNTEAFF. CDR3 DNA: TGTGCCTCCAGGGGGCGAGGGAACACTGAAGCTTTCTTT.

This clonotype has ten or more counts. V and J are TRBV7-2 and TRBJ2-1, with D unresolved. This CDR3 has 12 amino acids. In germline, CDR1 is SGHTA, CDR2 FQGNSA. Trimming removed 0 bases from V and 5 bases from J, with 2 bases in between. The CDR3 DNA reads TGTGCCAGCAGCTTAGCGGACAATGAGCAGTTCTTC. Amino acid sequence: CASSLADNEQFF.

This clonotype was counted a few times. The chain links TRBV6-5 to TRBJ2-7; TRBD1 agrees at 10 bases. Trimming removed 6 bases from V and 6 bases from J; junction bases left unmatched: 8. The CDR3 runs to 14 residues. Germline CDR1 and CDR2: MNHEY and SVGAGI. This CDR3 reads CASRTGTGEGEQYF. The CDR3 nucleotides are TGTGCCAGCAGAACCGGGACAGGGGAGGGCGAGCAGTACTTC.

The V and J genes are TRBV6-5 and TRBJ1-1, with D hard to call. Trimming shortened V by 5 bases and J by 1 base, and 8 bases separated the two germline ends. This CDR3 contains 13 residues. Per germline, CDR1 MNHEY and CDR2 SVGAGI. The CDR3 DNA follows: TGTGCCAGCAGTACGGGAGAGAACACTGAAGCTTTCTTT. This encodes CASSTGENTEAFF.

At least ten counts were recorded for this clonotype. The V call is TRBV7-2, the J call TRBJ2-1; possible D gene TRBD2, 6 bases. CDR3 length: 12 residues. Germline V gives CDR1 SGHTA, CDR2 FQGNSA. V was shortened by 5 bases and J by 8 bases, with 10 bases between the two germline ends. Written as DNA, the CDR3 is TGTGCCAGCAGCCCAGTAGCGGATGAGCAGTTCTTC. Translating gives CASSPVADEQFF.

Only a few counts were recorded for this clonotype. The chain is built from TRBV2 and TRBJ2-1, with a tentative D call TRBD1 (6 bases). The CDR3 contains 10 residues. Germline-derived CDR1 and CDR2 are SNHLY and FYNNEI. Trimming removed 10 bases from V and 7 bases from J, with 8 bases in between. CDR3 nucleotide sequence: TGTGCCACAGGGGTGAATGAGCAGTTCTTC. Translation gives CATGVNEQFF.

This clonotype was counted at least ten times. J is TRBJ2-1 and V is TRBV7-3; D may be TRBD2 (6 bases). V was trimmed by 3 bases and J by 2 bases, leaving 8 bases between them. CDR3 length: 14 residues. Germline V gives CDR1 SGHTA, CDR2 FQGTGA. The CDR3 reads CASSFGGTYNEQFF. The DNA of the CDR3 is TGTGCCAGCAGCTTCGGCGGGACCTACAATGAGCAGTTCTTC.

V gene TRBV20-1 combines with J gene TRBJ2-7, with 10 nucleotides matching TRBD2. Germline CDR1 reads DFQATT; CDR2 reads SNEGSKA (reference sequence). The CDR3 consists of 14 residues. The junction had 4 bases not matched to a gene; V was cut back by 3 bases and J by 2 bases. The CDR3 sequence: CSARTSGSAYEQYF. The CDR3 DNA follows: TGCAGTGCTAGGACTAGCGGGTCCGCCTACGAGCAGTACTTC.

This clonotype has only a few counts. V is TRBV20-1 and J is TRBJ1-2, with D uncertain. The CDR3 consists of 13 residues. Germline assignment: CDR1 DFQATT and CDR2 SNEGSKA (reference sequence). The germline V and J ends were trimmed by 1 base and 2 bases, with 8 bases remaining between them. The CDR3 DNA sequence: TGCAGTGCTAGAGGGGTTGGAAACTATGGCTACACCTTC. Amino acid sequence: CSARGVGNYGYTF.

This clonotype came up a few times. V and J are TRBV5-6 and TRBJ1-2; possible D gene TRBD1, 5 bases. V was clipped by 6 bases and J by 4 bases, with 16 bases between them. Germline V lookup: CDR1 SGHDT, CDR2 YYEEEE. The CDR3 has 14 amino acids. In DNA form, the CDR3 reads TGTGCCAGCAAGACCGGGACGGGAATCTATGGCTACACCTTC. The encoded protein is CASKTGTGIYGYTF.

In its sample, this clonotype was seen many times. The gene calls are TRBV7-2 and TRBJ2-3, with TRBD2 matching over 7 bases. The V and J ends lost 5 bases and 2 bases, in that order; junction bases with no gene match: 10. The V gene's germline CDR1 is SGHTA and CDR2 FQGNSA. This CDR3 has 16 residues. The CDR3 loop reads CASSLFGGGFTDTQYF. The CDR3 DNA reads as TGTGCCAGCAGCCTTTTTGGGGGAGGGTTCACAGATACGCAGTATTTT.

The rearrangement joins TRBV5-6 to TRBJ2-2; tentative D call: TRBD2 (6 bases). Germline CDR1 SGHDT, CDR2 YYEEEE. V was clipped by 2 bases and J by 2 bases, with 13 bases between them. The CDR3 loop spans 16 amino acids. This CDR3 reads CASSLWEAYNTGELFF. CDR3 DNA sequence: TGTGCCAGCAGCTTATGGGAGGCTTATAACACCGGGGAGCTGTTTTTT.

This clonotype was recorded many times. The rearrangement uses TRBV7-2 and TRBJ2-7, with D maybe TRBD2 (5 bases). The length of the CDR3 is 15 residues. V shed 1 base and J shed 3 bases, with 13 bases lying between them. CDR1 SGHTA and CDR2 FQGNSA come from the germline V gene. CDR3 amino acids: CASSLVAGISYEQYF. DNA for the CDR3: TGTGCCAGCAGCTTAGTGGCCGGGATAAGCTACGAGCAGTACTTC.

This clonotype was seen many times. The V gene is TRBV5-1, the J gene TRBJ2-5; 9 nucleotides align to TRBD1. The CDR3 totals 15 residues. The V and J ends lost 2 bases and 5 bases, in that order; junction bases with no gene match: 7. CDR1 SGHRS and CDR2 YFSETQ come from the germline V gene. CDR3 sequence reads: CASSFGDRVEETQYF. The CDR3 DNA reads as TGCGCCAGCAGCTTTGGGGACAGGGTGGAGGAGACCCAGTACTTC.

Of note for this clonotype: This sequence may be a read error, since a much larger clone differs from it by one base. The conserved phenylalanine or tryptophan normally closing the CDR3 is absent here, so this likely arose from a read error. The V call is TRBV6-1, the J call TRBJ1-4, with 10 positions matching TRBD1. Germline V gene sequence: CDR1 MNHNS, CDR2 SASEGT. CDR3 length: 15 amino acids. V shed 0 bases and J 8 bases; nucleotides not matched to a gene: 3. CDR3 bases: TGTGCCAGCAGTGAAGCGACAGGGGGCCGAGAAAAACTGTTTTAT. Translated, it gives CASSEATGGREKLFY.

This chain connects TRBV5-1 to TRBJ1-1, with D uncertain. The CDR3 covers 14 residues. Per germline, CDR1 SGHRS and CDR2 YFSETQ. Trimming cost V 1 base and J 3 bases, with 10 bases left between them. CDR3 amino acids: CASSLLGEYTEAFF. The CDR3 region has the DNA TGCGCCAGCAGCTTGTTGGGCGAGTACACTGAAGCTTTCTTT. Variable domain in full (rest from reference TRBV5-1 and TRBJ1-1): KAGVTQTPRYLIKTRGQQVTLSCSPISGHRSVSWYQQTPGQGLQFLFEYFSETQRNKGNFPGRFSGRQFSNSRSEMNVSTLELGDSALYLCASSLLGEYTEAFFGQGTRLTVV.

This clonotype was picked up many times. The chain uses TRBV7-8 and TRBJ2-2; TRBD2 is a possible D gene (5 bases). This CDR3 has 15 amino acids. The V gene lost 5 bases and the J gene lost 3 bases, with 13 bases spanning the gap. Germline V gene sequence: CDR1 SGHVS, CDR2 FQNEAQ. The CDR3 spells CASSRRIDYTGELFF. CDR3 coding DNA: TGTGCCAGCAGCCGGAGGATAGATTACACCGGGGAGCTGTTTTTT. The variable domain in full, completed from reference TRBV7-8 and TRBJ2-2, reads GAGVSQSPRYKVAKRGQDVALRCDPISGHVSLFWYQQALGQGPEFLTYFQNEAQLDKSGLPSDRFFAERPEGSVSTLKIQRTQQEDSAVYLCASSRRIDYTGELFFGEGSRLTVL.